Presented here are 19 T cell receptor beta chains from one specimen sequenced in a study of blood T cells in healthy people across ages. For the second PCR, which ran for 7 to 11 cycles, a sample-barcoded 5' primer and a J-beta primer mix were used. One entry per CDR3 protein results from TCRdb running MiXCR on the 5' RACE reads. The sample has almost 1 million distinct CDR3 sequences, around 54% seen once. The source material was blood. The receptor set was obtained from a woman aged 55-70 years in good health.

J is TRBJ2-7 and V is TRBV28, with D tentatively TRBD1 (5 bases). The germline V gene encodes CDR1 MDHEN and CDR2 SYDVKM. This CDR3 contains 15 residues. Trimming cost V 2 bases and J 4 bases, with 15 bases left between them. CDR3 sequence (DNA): TGTGCCAGCAGTTTAGTCGGCCAGGGTAGGTACGAGCAGTACTTC. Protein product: CASSLVGQGRYEQYF.

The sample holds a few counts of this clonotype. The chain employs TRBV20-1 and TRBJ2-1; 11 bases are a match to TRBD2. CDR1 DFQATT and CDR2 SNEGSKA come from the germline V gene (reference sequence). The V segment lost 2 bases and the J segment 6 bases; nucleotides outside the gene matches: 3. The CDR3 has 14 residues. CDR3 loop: CSARRLAGPNEQFF. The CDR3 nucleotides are TGCAGTGCTAGAAGACTAGCGGGGCCCAATGAGCAGTTCTTC.

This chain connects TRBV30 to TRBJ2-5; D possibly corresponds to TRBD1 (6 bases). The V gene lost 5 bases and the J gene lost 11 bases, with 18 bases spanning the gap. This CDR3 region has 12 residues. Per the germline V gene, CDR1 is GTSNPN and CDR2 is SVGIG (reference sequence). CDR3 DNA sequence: TGTGCCTGGGACAGGTCCCAGAGGGAGCAGTACTTC. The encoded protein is CAWDRSQREQYF.

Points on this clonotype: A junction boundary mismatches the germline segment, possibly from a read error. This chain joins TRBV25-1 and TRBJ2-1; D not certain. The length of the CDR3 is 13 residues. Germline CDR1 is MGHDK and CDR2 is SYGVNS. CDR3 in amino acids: CASSFLGSDERFF. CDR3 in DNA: TGTGCCAGCAGTTTTCTGGGGTCGGATGAGCGGTTCTTC.

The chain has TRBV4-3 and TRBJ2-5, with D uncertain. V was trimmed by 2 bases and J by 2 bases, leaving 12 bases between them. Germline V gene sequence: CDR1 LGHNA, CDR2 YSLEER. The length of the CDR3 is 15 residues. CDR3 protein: CASSQLRAIQETQYF. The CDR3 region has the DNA TGCGCCAGCAGCCAATTACGAGCGATACAAGAGACCCAGTACTTC.

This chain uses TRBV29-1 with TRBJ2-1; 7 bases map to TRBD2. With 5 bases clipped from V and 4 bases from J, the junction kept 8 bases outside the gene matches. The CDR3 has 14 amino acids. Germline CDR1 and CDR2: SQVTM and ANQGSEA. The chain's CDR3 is CSVPRGSSYNEQFF. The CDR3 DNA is TGCAGCGTTCCCCGCGGGAGCAGTTACAATGAGCAGTTCTTC.

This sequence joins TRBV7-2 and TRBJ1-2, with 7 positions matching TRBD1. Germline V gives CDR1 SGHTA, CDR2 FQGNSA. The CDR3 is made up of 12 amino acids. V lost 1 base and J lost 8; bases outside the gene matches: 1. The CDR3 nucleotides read TGTGCCAGCAGCTTAGTACAGGGGGGCTACACCTTC. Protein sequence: CASSLVQGGYTF.

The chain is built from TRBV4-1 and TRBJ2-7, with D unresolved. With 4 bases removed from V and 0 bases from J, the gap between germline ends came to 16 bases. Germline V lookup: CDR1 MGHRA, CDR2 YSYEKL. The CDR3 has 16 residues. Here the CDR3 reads CASSLSKDLSSYEQYF. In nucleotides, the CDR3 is TGCGCCAGCAGCCTCTCTAAGGACCTAAGCTCCTACGAGCAGTACTTC.

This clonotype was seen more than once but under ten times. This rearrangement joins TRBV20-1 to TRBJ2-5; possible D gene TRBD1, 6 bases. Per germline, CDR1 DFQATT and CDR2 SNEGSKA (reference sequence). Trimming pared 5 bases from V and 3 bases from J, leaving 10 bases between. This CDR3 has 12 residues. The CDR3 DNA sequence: TGCAGTGCTGGTTACAGGGAAGAGACCCAGTACTTC. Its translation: CSAGYREETQYF.

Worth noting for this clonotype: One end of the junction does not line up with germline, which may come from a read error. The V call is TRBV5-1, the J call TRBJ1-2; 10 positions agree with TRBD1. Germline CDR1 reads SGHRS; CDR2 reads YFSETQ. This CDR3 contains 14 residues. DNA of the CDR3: TGCGCCAGCAGCGCCGGGACAGGGGACTATGGCTGCACCTTC. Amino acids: CASSAGTGDYGCTF.

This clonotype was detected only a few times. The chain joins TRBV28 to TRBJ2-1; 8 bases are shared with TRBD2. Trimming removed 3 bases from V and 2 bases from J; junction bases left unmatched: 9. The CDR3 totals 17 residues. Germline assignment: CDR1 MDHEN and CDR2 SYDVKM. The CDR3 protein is CASSFPQSGSPYNEQFF. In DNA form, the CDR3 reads TGTGCCAGCAGTTTCCCTCAAAGCGGGAGCCCCTACAATGAGCAGTTCTTC. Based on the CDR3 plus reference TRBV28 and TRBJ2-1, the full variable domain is DVKVTQSSRYLVKRTGEKVFLECVQDMDHENMFWYRQDPGLGLRLIYFSYDVKMKEKGDIPEGYSVSREKKERFSLILESASTNQTSMYLCASSFPQSGSPYNEQFFGPGTRLTVL.

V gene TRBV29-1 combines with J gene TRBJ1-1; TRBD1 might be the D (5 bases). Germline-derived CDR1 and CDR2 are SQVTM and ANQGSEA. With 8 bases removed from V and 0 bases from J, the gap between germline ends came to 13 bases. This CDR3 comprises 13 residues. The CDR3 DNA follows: TGCAGCCCAACGGGGGTAATGAACACTGAAGCTTTCTTT. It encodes CSPTGVMNTEAFF.

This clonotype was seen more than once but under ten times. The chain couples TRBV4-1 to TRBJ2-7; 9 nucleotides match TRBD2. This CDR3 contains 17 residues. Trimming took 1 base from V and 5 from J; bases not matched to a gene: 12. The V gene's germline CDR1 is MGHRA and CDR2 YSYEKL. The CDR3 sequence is CASSQAGGIAGAHEQYF. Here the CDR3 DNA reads TGCGCCAGCAGCCAAGCGGGCGGAATAGCGGGAGCCCACGAGCAGTACTTC.

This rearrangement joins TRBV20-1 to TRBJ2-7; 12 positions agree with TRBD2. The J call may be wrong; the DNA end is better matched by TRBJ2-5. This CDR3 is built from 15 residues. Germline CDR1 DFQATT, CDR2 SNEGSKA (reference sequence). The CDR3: CSARRPGLAGETQYF. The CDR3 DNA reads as TGCAGTGCTAGGCGTCCGGGACTAGCGGGAGAGACCCAGTACTTC.

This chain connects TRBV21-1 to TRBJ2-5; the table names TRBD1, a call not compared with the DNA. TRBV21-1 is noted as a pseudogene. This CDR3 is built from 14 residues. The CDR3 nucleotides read TGTGCCAGCAGCACACCGACAGGGGAGGAGACCCAGTACTTC. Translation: CASSTPTGEETQYF.

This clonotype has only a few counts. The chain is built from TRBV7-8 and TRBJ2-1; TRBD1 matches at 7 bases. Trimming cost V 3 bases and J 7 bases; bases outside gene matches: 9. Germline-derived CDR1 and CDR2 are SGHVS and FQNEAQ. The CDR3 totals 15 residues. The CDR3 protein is CASSFQGESGNEQFF. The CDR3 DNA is TGTGCCAGCAGCTTCCAGGGGGAGTCCGGAAATGAGCAGTTCTTC.

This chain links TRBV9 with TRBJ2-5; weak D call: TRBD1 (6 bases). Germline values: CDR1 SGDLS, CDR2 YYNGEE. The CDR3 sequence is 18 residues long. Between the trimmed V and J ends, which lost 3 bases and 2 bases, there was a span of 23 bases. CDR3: CASSARASLGTQQETQYF. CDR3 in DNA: TGTGCCAGCAGCGCAAGAGCTAGTCTGGGGACACAACAAGAGACCCAGTACTTC.

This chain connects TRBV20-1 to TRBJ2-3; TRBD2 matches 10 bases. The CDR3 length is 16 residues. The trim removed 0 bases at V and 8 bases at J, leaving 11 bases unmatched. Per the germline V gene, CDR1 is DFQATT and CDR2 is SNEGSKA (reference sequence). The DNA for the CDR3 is TGCAGTGCTAGAGATCCACTAGCGGGACCAACGAGTACGCAGTATTTT. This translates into CSARDPLAGPTSTQYF.

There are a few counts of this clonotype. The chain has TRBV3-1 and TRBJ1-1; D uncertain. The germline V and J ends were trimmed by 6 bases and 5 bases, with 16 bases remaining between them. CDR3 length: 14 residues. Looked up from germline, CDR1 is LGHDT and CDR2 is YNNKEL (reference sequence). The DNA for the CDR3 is TGTGCCAGCAGACCATCGGGAGGGTTGACTGAAGCTTTCTTT. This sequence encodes CASRPSGGLTEAFF. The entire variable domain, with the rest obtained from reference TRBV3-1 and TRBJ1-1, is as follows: DTAVSQTPKYLVTQMGNDKSIKCEQNLGHDTMYWYKQDSKKFLKIMFSYNNKELIINETVPNRFSPKSPDKAHLNLHINSLELGDSAVYFCASRPSGGLTEAFFGQGTRLTVV.